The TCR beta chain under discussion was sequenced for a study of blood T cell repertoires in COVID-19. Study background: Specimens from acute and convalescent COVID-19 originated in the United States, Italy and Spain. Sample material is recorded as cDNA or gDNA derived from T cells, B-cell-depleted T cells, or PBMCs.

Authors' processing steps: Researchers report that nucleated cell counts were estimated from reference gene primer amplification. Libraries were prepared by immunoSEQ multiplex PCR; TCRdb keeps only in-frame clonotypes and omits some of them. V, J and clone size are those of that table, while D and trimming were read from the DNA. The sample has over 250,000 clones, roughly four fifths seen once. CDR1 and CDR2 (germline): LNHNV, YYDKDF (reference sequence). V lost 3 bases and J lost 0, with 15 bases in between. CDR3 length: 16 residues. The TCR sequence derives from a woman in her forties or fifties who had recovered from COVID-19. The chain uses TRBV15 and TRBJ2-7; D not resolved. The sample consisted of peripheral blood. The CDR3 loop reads CATSSDTNTVSYEQYF. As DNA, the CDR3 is TGTGCCACCAGCAGTGATACGAATACAGTCTCCTACGAGCAGTACTTC.